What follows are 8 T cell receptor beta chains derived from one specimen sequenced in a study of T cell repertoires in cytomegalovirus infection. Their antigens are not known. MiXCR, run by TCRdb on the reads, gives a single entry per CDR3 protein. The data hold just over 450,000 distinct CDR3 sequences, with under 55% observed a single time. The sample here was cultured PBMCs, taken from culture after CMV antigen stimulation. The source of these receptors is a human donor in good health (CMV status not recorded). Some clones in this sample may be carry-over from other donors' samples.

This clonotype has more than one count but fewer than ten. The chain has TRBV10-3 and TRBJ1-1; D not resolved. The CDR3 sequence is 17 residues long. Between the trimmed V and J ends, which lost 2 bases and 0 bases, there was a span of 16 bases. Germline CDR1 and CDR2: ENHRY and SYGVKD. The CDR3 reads CAISEDPLSEMNTEAFF. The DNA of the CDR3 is TGTGCCATCAGTGAGGACCCTCTTTCGGAGATGAACACTGAAGCTTTCTTT.

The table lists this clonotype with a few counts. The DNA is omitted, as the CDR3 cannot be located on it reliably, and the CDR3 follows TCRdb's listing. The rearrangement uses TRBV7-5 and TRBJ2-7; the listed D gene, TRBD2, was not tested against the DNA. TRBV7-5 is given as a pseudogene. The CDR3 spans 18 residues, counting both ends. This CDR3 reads CISVPEATRAMALYEQYF.

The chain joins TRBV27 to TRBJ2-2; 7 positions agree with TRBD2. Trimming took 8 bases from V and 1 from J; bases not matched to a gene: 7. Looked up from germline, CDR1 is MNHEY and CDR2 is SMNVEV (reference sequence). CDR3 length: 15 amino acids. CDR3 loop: CASGGEGRNTGELFF. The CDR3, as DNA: TGTGCCAGCGGAGGGGAGGGCCGGAACACCGGGGAGCTGTTTTTT.

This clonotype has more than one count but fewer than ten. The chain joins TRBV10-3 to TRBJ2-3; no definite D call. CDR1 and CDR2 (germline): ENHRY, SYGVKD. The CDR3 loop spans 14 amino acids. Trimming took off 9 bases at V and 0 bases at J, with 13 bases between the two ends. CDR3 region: CAMRSFLSTDTQYF. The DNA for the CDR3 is TGTGCCATGAGGTCCTTTCTGAGCACAGATACGCAGTATTTT.

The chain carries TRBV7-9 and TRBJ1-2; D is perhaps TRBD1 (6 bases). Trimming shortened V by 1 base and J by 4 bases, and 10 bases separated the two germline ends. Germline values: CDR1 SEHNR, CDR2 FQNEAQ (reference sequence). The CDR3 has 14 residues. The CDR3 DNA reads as TGTGCCAGCAGCTTAGTAACAGGGATCTATGGCTACACCTTC. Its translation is CASSLVTGIYGYTF.

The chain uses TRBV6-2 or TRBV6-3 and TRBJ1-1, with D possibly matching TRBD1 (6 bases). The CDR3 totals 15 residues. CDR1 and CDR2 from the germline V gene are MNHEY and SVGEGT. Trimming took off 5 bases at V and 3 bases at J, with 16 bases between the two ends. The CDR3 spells CASSRRGGQHTEAFF. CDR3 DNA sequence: TGTGCCAGCAGTCGCCGGGGGGGGCAGCACACTGAAGCTTTCTTT.

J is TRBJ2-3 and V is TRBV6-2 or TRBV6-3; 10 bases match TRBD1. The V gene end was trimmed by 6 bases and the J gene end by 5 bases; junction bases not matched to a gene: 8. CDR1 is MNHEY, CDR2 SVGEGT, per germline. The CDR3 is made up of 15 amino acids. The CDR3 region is CASRINWTGGDTQYF. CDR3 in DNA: TGTGCCAGCAGGATAAACTGGACAGGGGGAGATACGCAGTATTTT.

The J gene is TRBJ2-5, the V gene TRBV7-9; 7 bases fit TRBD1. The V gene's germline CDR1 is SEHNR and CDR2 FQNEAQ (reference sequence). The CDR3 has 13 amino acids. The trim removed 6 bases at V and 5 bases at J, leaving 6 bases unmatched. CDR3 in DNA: TGTGCCAGCAGTTTCAGGGGGAGCGAGACCCAGTACTTC. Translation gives CASSFRGSETQYF.